This TCR beta chain is from a study of metastatic and nonmetastatic thyroid tumors. Study details: Patients with malignant and benign thyroid disease provided blood and tumor or nodule tissue, whose repertoires were compared. Study results and limitations: Malignant thyroid tumors reportedly had TCR beta diversity that was significantly higher than in benign nodules, in blood and tumor.

Not a single patient had been given any form of treatment at any point before undergoing thyroid surgery. TCRdb re-called the PCR reads through MiXCR. The sample lists tens of thousands of clones; about 15% were seen once. CDR1 and CDR2 (germline): SGHAT, FQDESV (reference sequence). The CDR3 has 16 residues. V lost 5 bases, J lost 4 bases, and 11 bases stayed unmatched. On this clone: The antigen is undetermined.

This sequence originates from a female donor with papillary thyroid cancer or a benign thyroid nodule (not recorded which). Some clones in this sample may be carry-over from other donors' samples. Sequencing was performed on blood. The gene calls are TRBV11-1 and TRBJ2-3; 8 bases match TRBD2. The CDR3 is CASSPRSGSFSDTQYF. The CDR3 nucleotides are TGTGCCAGCAGCCCCCGGAGCGGGAGTTTTTCAGATACGCAGTATTTT.